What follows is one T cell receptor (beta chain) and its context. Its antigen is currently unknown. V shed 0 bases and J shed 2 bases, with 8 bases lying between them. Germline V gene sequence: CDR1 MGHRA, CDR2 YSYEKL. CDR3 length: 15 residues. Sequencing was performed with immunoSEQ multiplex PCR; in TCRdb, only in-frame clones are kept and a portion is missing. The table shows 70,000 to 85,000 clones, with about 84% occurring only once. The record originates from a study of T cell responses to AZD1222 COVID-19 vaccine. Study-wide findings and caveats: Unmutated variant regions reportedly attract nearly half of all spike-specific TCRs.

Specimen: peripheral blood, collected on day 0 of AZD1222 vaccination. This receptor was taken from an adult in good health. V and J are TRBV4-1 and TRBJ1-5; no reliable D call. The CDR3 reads CASSQERAGNQPQHF. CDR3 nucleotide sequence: TGCGCCAGCAGCCAAGAGAGGGCCGGCAATCAGCCCCAGCATTTT.